Given below is one T cell receptor (beta chain) in context. Its antigen remains unknown. Each CDR3 protein gets one entry after TCRdb re-called the RACE reads with MiXCR. Of fewer than 150,000 distinct CDR3 sequences listed, about 11% are singletons. The time point is: patch test 2, 6 weeks after DPC sensitization. The treatment was: therapeutic diphenylcyclopropenone sensitization with weekly scalp DPC. The study drew its donors from alopecia patients who were 18 to 70 years old and suitable for DPC. This CDR3 is 15 amino acids long. With 8 bases removed from V and 1 base from J, the gap between germline ends came to 16 bases. Germline CDR1 is MNHEY and CDR2 is SVGEGT. This sample was included in a study of human T cells and chemical hapten exposure. In the study overall: Minor volume differences among pooled libraries chiefly drove per-sample TCR yield variation. Study conclusions and caveats: Expanded TCR sets contained significantly more large CDR3 similarity clusters than controls. The number of TCRs over 1 in 1000 frequency stayed unchanged after DPC.

The input for sequencing was whole blood, taken in connection with sensitization to the hapten diphenylcyclopropenone (DPC). The rearrangement uses TRBV6-2 or TRBV6-3 and TRBJ2-3; tentatively, D is TRBD2 (5 bases). The TCR comes from a woman between 50 and 59 years old with alopecia areata. Some clones in this sample may be carry-over from other donors' samples. As DNA, the CDR3 is TGTGCCAGCGGCCTCCCCGGGATCGGCACAGATACGCAGTATTTT. Protein sequence: CASGLPGIGTDTQYF.